This T cell receptor (beta chain) was retrieved from a study of identical twins. In this sample, this clonotype turned up a few times. Its cognate antigen is unknown. Via MiXCR, TCRdb re-called the 5' RACE reads, giving one row per CDR3 protein. This sample has 600,000 to 850,000 distinct CDR3 sequences, with around a sixth found just once. Study results and caveats: Abundant cord blood beta clonotypes carried fewer insertions; memory repertoires showed none.

CDR1 is SGDLS, CDR2 YYNGEE, per germline. The CDR3 is made up of 13 amino acids. V was clipped by 0 bases and J by 5 bases, with 7 bases between them. The sample was also reused in another study, on T cells expressing NK-cell markers.

J is TRBJ2-3 and V is TRBV9; no definite D call. This receptor was identified in a woman in her late teens or twenties in good health. The specimen was PBMCs. CDR3 nucleotide sequence: TGTGCCAGCAGCGTAGCTCCCGGAGATACGCAGTATTTT. The encoded protein is CASSVAPGDTQYF.